Shown below are 8 T cell receptor beta chains from a single sample sequenced in a study of beta chain features in type 1 diabetes. The sequenced template was cDNA made from the entire isolated RNA. Some clones are missing from TCRdb's copy, which holds only in-frame ones; the method was immunoSEQ multiplex PCR. The data show 400,000 to 500,000 clones, about 15% seen once. The specimen sequenced was naive CD4+ T cells from blood. The receptors stem from a man younger than 45 in good health.

V is TRBV14 and J is TRBJ2-7; TRBD2 aligns across 7 bases. In germline, CDR1 is SGHDN, CDR2 FVKESK. This CDR3 spans 15 amino acids. Trimming at V came to 0 bases and at J to 4 bases, leaving 6 bases not matched to a gene. CDR3 sequence (DNA): TGTGCCAGCAGCCAAGACCTAGCGGCCTATTACGAGCAGTACTTC. The encoded protein is CASSQDLAAYYEQYF.

This rearrangement joins TRBV7-9 to TRBJ1-1; D unclear. The CDR3 spans 15 residues. Between the trimmed V and J ends, which lost 1 base and 4 bases, there was a span of 13 bases. Germline CDR1 is SEHNR and CDR2 is FQNEAQ (reference sequence). DNA of the CDR3: TGTGCCAGCAGCTTAGGAGGGCAGCGGGGCACTGAAGCTTTCTTT. Its translation: CASSLGGQRGTEAFF.

The chain recombines TRBV5-4 with TRBJ2-1; the D gene could be TRBD1 or TRBD2 (7 bases each). The CDR3 runs to 15 residues. Per germline, CDR1 SGHNT and CDR2 YYREEE (reference sequence). Between the trimmed V and J ends, which lost 3 bases and 8 bases, there was a span of 18 bases. The CDR3 nucleotides read TGTGCCAGCAGCTCTAGACAGGGAGGGTACTATGAGCAGTTCTTC. Its translation: CASSSRQGGYYEQFF.

The chain carries TRBV30 and TRBJ1-1; D remains unclear. The CDR3 runs 14 residues. Germline CDR1 is GTSNPN and CDR2 is SVGIG (reference sequence). V was pared by 4 bases and J by 0 bases, with 12 bases between. The CDR3 nucleotides are TGTGCCTGGACTCCCAGCGCTTTGAACACTGAAGCTTTCTTT. Amino acid sequence: CAWTPSALNTEAFF. Variable domain in full (rest from reference TRBV30 and TRBJ1-1): SQTIHQWPATLVQPVGSPLSLECTVEGTSNPNLYWYRQAAGRGLQLLFYSVGIGQISSEVPQNLSASRPQDRQFILSSKKLLLSDSGFYLCAWTPSALNTEAFFGQGTRLTVV.

In its sample, this clone was seen a few times. This chain connects TRBV7-6 to TRBJ2-6; D might be TRBD1 (5 bases). V lost 0 bases and J lost 2, with 20 bases in between. Germline V gene sequence: CDR1 SGHVS, CDR2 FNYEAQ. CDR3 length equals 20 residues. The CDR3 loop reads CASSLAGHSPSFPGANVLTF. DNA for the CDR3: TGTGCCAGCAGCTTAGCCGGACACTCCCCGTCTTTTCCTGGGGCCAACGTCCTGACTTTC.

As DNA, the CDR3 is TGTGCCAGCAGTGAAGGTCGTTATGAGCAGTTCTTC. Protein sequence: CASSEGRYEQFF. V is TRBV2 and J is TRBJ2-1; D is unclear. Germline assignment: CDR1 SNHLY and CDR2 FYNNEI. The ends were cut back, 1 base at V and 8 bases at J, with 6 bases in the middle. The CDR3 is 12 residues long.

This clone was counted a few times. The chain carries TRBV4-2 and TRBJ2-7; 10 nucleotides line up with TRBD2. The CDR3 is 16 amino acids. With 1 base clipped from V and 5 bases from J, the junction kept 8 bases outside the gene matches. The germline V gene encodes CDR1 LGHNA and CDR2 YNFKEQ. The CDR3 here is CASSQVLAGARDEQYV. CDR3 nucleotides: TGTGCCAGCAGCCAAGTCCTAGCGGGAGCGCGCGACGAGCAGTACGTC.

As for this clone: One end of the junction is discordant with germline, which a read error may explain. This chain uses TRBV27 with TRBJ2-7, with 10 nucleotides matching TRBD1. The CDR3 length is 12 residues. From germline, CDR1 is MNHEY and CDR2 SMNVEV (reference sequence). The chain's CDR3 is CASSSSGTGVLF. CDR3 DNA sequence: TGTGCCAGCAGTTCATCCGGGACAGGGGTTTTGTTC.